This T cell receptor beta chain was identified in a study of blood T cell repertoires in COVID-19. Background on the study: Specimens from acute and convalescent COVID-19 originated in the United States, Italy and Spain. T cells, B-cell-depleted T cells, or PBMCs supplied cDNA or gDNA.

Germline CDR1 and CDR2: KGHSH and LQKENI. The CDR3 totals 16 residues. Trimming took 3 bases from V and 2 from J; bases not matched to a gene: 3. Original analysis: From reference gene primer amplification, estimates of nucleated cell counts were derived. The data were produced by immunoSEQ multiplex PCR, yet TCRdb's version contains in-frame clones alone and is incomplete. The V and J calls and the clone size are those of that table, but D and trimming were determined from the DNA. The table lists roughly 32,000 clones, approximately 95% of them singletons. The chain has TRBV18 and TRBJ2-2, with 10 bases aligning to TRBD1. The receptor was isolated from a male donor with active COVID-19. Sequenced: peripheral blood. As DNA, the CDR3 is TGTGCCAGCTCACCTCGGACAGGGGGAAACACCGGGGAGCTGTTTTTT. It translates to CASSPRTGGNTGELFF. Complete variable domain (other parts from reference TRBV18 and TRBJ2-2): NAGVMQNPRHLVRRRGQEARLRCSPMKGHSHVYWYRQLPEEGLKFMVYLQKENIIDESGMPKERFSAEFPKEGPSILRIQQVVRGDSAAYFCASSPRTGGNTGELFFGEGSRLTVL.